This entry describes one TCR beta chain. As yet, its antigen is unknown. The germline V gene has CDR1 SEHNR and CDR2 FQNEAQ (reference sequence). This CDR3 comprises 16 residues. V dropped 6 bases and J dropped 3; count of bases not matched to a gene: 11. The data are from a study of shared clonotypes between healthy human individuals. General study results and limits: Clonotypes shared by all four sorted-subset donors had higher generation probabilities than non-shared clonotypes.

The data were produced by immunoSEQ multiplex PCR, yet TCRdb's version contains in-frame clones alone and is incomplete. The data contain 600,000 to 800,000 clones, approximately 72% of them singletons. The receptor was isolated from a woman in her thirties in good health. Input material: memory CD4+ T cells sorted from blood. Subset reported: CD45RA-negative fraction. V gene TRBV7-9 combines with J gene TRBJ2-5; 9 nucleotides agree with TRBD2. This chain's CDR3 is CASRSNSLAGKETQYF. In nucleotides, the CDR3 is TGTGCCAGCAGAAGTAATAGTCTAGCGGGAAAAGAGACCCAGTACTTC.